This section outlines one TCR beta chain sequence together with its context. What it recognizes is unknown. Treatment here: roughly 10-day PBMC culture with coronavirus spike peptide pools or control peptides (ViraFEST assay). The data originate from a study of vaccination and CD4 T cells after COVID-19. Oncomine TCR Beta short-read sequencing was applied to DNA from cultured CD4+ T cells. From cultured CD4+ T cells, genomic DNA was extracted. Each CDR3 protein gets one entry after TCRdb re-called the PCR reads with MiXCR. Among about 10,000 distinct CDR3 sequences listed, about 28% were seen once. The germline gives CDR1 SGHRS, CDR2 YFSETQ. There are 15 residues in the CDR3. With 4 bases removed from V and 4 bases from J, the gap between germline ends came to 16 bases.

Specimen: CD4+ T cells from blood, cultured in vitro, collected after SARS-CoV-2 vaccination. The receptor's source is a human donor who had recovered from COVID-19. This chain links TRBV5-1 with TRBJ2-3; D is uncertain. CDR3 DNA sequence: TGCGCCAGCAGCCCAGGCCCCCTTGGGGCAGATACGCAGTATTTT. It is translated as CASSPGPLGADTQYF.